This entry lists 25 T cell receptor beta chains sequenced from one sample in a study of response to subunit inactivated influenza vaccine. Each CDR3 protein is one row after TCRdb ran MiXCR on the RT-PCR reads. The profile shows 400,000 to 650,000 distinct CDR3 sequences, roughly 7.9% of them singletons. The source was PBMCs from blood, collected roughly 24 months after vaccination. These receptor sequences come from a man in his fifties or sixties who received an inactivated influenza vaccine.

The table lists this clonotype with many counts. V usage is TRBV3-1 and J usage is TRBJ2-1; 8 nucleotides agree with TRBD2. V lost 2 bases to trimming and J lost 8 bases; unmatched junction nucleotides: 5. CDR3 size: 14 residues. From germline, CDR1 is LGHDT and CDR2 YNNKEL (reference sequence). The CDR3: CASSQPGGPDEQFF. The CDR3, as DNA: TGTGCCAGCAGCCAACCGGGAGGGCCGGATGAGCAGTTCTTC.

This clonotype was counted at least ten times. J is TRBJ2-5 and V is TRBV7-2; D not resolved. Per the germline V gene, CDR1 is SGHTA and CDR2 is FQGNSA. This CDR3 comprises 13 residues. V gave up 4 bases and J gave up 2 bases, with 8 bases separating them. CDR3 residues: CASSSPQQETQYF. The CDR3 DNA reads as TGTGCCAGCAGCTCACCCCAACAAGAGACCCAGTACTTC. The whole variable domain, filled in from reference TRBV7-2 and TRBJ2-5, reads GAGVSQSPSNKVTEKGKDVELRCDPISGHTALYWYRQSLGQGLEFLIYFQGNSAPDKSGLPSDRFSAERTGGSVSTLTIQRTQQEDSAVYLCASSSPQQETQYFGPGTRLLVL.

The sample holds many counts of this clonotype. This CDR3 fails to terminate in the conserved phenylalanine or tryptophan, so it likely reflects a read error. In nucleotides, the CDR3 is TGTGCCATCAGTGAGTCGTGGGCGGGCCCGCGCCGGCCCTACGAGCAGTACTTA. It encodes CAISESWAGPRRPYEQYL. J is TRBJ2-7 and V is TRBV10-3; perhaps TRBD2 as D (5 bases). Germline CDR1 is ENHRY and CDR2 is SYGVKD. This CDR3 is built from 18 residues. The ends were cut back, 0 bases at V and 2 bases at J, with 20 bases in the middle.

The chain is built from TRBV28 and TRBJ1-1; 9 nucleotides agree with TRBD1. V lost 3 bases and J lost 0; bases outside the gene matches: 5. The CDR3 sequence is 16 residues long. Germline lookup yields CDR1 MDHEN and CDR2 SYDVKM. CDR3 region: CASSFRTGEVNTEAFF. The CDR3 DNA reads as TGTGCCAGCAGTTTCAGGACAGGGGAGGTGAACACTGAAGCTTTCTTT.

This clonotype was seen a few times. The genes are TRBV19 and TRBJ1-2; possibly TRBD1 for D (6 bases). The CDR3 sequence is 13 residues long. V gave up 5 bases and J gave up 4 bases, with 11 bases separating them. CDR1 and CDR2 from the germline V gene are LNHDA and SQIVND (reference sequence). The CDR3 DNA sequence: TGTGCCAGTAGTGTGGGGGCGCGCTATGGCTACACCTTC. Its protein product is CASSVGARYGYTF.

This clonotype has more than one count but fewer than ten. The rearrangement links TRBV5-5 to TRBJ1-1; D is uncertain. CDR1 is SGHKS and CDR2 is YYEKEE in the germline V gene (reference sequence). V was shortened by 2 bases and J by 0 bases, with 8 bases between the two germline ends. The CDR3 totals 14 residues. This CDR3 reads CASSFADMNTEAFF. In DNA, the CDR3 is TGTGCCAGCAGCTTCGCAGATATGAACACTGAAGCTTTCTTT.

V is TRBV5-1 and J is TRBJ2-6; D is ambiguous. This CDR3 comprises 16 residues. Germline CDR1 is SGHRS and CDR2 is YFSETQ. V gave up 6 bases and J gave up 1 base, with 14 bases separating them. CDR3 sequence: CASIQDPTSGANVLTF. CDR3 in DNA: TGCGCCAGCATCCAGGACCCGACATCTGGGGCCAACGTCCTGACTTTC.

The CDR3 is CSVVQNYGYTF. CDR3 nucleotides: TGCAGTGTAGTCCAGAACTATGGCTACACCTTC. The chain couples TRBV20-1 to TRBJ1-2; no clear D. The CDR3 consists of 11 residues. The V gene's germline CDR1 is DFQATT and CDR2 SNEGSKA (reference sequence). Trimming removed 7 bases from V and 2 bases from J, with 8 bases in between.

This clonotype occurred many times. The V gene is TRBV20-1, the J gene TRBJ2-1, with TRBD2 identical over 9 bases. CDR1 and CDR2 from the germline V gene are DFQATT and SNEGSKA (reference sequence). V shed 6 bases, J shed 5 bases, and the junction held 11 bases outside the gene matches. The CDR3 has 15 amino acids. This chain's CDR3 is CSAPDASGAHNEQFF. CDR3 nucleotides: TGCAGTGCCCCCGATGCTAGCGGGGCGCACAATGAGCAGTTCTTC.

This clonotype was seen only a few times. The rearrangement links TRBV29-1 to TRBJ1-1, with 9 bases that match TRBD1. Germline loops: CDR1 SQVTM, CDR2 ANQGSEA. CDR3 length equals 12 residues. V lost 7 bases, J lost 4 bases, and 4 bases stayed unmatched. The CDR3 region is CSGTGVGTEAFF. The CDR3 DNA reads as TGCAGCGGGACAGGGGTAGGCACTGAAGCTTTCTTT.

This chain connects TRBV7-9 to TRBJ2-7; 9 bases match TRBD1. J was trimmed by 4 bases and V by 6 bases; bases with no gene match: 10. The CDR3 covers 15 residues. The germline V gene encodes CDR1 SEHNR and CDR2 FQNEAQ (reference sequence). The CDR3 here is CASRSTGGYGYEQYF. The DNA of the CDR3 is TGTGCCAGCAGATCAACAGGGGGCTATGGGTACGAGCAGTACTTC.

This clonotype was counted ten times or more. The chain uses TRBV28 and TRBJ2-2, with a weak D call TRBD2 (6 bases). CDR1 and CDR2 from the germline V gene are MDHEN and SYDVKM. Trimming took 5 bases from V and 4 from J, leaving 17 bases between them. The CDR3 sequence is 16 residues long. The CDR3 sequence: CASSPGGAVLTGELFF. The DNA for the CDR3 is TGTGCCAGCAGTCCCGGGGGAGCGGTTCTCACCGGGGAGCTGTTTTTT. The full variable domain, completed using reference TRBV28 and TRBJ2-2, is DVKVTQSSRYLVKRTGEKVFLECVQDMDHENMFWYRQDPGLGLRLIYFSYDVKMKEKGDIPEGYSVSREKKERFSLILESASTNQTSMYLCASSPGGAVLTGELFFGEGSRLTVL.

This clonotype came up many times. CDR3 protein: CASSQEGEFTDTQYF. The CDR3 coding sequence is TGCGCCAGCAGCCAAGAGGGCGAGTTCACAGATACGCAGTATTTT. The rearrangement links TRBV5-1 to TRBJ2-3; TRBD2 might be the D (5 bases). This CDR3 is built from 15 residues. V was cut by 4 bases and J by 2 bases, with 14 bases left in between. The germline V gene encodes CDR1 SGHRS and CDR2 YFSETQ.

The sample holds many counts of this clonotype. The CDR3 loop is CASSPQENTGELFF. The CDR3 DNA reads as TGTGCCAGCAGTCCCCAGGAAAACACCGGGGAGCTGTTTTTT. This chain links TRBV12-3 or TRBV12-4 with TRBJ2-2, with D uncertain. V lost 5 bases and J 2 bases, leaving 9 bases between the germline ends. CDR3 length: 14 residues.

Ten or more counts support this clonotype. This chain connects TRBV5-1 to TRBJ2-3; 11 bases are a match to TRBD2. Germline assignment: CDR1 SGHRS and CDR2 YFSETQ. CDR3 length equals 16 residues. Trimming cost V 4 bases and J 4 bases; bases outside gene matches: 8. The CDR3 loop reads CASSPTSGRTADTQYF. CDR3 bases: TGCGCCAGCAGCCCAACTAGCGGGAGAACTGCAGATACGCAGTATTTT.

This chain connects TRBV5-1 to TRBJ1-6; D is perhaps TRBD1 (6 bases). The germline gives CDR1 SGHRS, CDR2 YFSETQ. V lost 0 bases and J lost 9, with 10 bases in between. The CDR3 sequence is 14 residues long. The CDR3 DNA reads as TGCGCCAGCAGCTTGGGGGGGGCCAGTTCACCCCTCCACTTT. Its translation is CASSLGGASSPLHF.

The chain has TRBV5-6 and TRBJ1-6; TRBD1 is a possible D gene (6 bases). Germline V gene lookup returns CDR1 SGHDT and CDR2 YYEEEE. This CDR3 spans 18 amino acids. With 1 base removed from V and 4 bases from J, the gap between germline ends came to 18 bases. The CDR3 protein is CASSLSLGGGRYNSPLHF. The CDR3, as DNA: TGTGCCAGCAGCTTGTCGTTGGGGGGGGGCCGTTATAATTCACCCCTCCACTTT.

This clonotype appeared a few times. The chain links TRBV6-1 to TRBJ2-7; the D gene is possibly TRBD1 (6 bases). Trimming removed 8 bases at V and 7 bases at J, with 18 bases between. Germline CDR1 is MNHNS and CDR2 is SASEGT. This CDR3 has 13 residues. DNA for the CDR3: TGTGCCAGCCGGGGCAGCCTTAGGGGGGAGCAGTACTTC. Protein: CASRGSLRGEQYF.

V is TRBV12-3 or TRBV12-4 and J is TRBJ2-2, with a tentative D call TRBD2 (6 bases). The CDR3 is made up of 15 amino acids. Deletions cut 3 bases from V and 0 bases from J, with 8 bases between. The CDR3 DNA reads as TGTGCCAGCAGTTTCGGCGGGGCGAACACCGGGGAGCTGTTTTTT. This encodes CASSFGGANTGELFF.

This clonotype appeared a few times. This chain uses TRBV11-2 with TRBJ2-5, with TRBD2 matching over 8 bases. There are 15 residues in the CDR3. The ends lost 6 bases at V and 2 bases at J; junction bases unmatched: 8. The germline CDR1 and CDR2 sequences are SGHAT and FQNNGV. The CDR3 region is CASSRTSILQETQYF. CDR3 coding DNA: TGTGCCAGCAGTCGGACTAGCATCTTACAAGAGACCCAGTACTTC.

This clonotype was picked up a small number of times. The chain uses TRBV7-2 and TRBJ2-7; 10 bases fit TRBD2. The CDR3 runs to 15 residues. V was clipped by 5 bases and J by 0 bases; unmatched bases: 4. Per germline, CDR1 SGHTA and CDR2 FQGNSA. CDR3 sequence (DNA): TGTGCCAGCAGCATACTAGCGGGATCCTCCTACGAGCAGTACTTC. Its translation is CASSILAGSSYEQYF.

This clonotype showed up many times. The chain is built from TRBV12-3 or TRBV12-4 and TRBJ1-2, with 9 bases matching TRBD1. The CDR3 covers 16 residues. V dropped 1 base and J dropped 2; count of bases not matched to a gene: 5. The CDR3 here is CASSLGGQGGNYGYTF. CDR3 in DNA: TGTGCCAGCAGTTTAGGGGGACAGGGAGGAAACTATGGCTACACCTTC.

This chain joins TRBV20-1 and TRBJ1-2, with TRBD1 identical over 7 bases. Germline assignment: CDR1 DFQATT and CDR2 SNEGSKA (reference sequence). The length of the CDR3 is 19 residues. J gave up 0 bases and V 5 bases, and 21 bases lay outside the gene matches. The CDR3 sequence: CSADTIWGDSPASNYGYTF. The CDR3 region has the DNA TGCAGTGCTGATACAATCTGGGGGGACAGCCCAGCCTCTAACTATGGCTACACCTTC.

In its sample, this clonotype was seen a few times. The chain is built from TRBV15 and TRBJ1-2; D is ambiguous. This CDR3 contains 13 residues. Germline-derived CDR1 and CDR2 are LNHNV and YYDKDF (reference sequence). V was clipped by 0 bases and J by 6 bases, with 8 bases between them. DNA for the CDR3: TGTGCCACCAGCAGAGATTTAGTGAATGGCTACACCTTC. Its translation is CATSRDLVNGYTF.

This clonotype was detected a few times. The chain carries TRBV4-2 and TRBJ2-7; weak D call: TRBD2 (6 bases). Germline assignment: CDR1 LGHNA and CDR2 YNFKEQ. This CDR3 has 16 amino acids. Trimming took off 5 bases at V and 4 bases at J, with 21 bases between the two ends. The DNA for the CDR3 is TGTGCCAGCAGCTCCCAGTGGGACGGGAGTAGTTACGAGCAGTACTTC. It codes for CASSSQWDGSSYEQYF.